This passage covers 29 T cell receptor beta chains from one sample sequenced in a study of cytomegalovirus exposure and HLA in healthy donors. Primers for the PCR totalled 60 Vbeta and 13 Jbeta. Assay: immunoSEQ multiplex PCR; the TCRdb copy retains only in-frame clones and omits some. The table includes some 160,000 clones, 80% to 85% detected once. The sequencing sample was made of PBMCs. Receptors originate from a male donor in good health and CMV-seronegative.

This clone showed up just a few times. The chain combines TRBV7-2 with TRBJ2-5, with 11 bases aligning to TRBD2. This CDR3 comprises 17 residues. CDR1 and CDR2 (germline): SGHTA, FQGNSA. V was clipped by 2 bases and J by 1 base; unmatched bases: 6. The CDR3 DNA follows: TGTGCCAGCAGCTTAATTAGGACTAGCGGGCTCCAAGAGACCCAGTACTTC. As protein: CASSLIRTSGLQETQYF.

For this clone: This same CDR3 is encoded by further DNA sequences in the sample. V gene TRBV9 combines with J gene TRBJ2-7, with D possibly TRBD1 on 7 matching bases. This CDR3 has 14 amino acids. Looked up from germline, CDR1 is SGDLS and CDR2 is YYNGEE. V was trimmed by 0 bases and J by 3 bases, leaving 10 bases between them. DNA of the CDR3: TGTGCCAGCAGCGTAGGACAGGGACTCTACGAGCAGTACTTC. The encoded protein is CASSVGQGLYEQYF.

Concerning this clone: One end of the junction does not line up with germline, which may come from a read error. The chain recombines TRBV7-7 with TRBJ2-1; D could derive from TRBD1 or TRBD2 (6 bases each). The CDR3 runs 14 residues. Germline CDR1 reads SSHAT; CDR2 reads FNYEAQ (reference sequence). CDR3 in DNA: TGTGCTAGCAGCTTAGGGGGGCCCGCCAATGAGCAGTTCTTC. The encoded protein is CASSLGGPANEQFF.

The chain employs TRBV28 and TRBJ2-1; 7 nucleotides line up with TRBD1. Trimming cost V 7 bases and J 0 bases; bases outside gene matches: 9. The CDR3 runs to 16 residues. The germline gives CDR1 MDHEN, CDR2 SYDVKM. The chain's CDR3 is CASIDRVLSSYNEQFF. In nucleotides, the CDR3 is TGTGCCAGCATTGACAGGGTACTAAGCTCCTACAATGAGCAGTTCTTC.

In this sample, this clone turned up a few times. The V and J genes are TRBV7-9 and TRBJ1-1; no definite D call. The ends were cut back, 1 base at V and 5 bases at J, with 5 bases in the middle. The germline gives CDR1 SEHNR, CDR2 FQNEAQ (reference sequence). The CDR3 is 12 amino acids. This CDR3 is CASSLGRTEAFF. CDR3 DNA: TGTGCCAGCAGCTTAGGCAGGACTGAAGCTTTCTTT.

The table lists this clone with a count of one. This chain links TRBV28 with TRBJ2-1, with 7 bases fitting TRBD2. Trimming took 3 bases from V and 7 from J; bases not matched to a gene: 9. This CDR3 spans 15 amino acids. Germline V gene lookup returns CDR1 MDHEN and CDR2 SYDVKM. The chain's CDR3 is CASSFGGSLPNEQFF. DNA of the CDR3: TGTGCCAGCAGTTTCGGGGGGTCTCTACCAAATGAGCAGTTCTTC.

The chain joins TRBV9 to TRBJ1-3, with D possibly being TRBD1 (5 bases). Germline CDR1 SGDLS, CDR2 YYNGEE. The CDR3 contains 14 residues. The V end lost 3 bases, the J end lost 1 base, and 8 bases lay between the germline ends. DNA for the CDR3: TGTGCCAGCAGCGCAGGGACTTCTGGAAACACCATATATTTT. Its protein is CASSAGTSGNTIYF.

The CDR3 DNA is TGTGCCTGCGAGGAGATGCGGGACAGCGACTACGAGCAGTACTTC. Translated: CACEEMRDSDYEQYF. This chain links TRBV28 with TRBJ2-7, with D possibly TRBD1 on 7 matching bases. This CDR3 spans 15 amino acids. Looked up from germline, CDR1 is MDHEN and CDR2 is SYDVKM. V was cut by 11 bases and J by 3 bases, with 23 bases left in between.

V and J are TRBV13 and TRBJ2-1; D is unresolved. V was clipped by 5 bases and J by 0 bases, with 14 bases between them. Germline CDR1 PRHDT, CDR2 FYEKMQ (reference sequence). This CDR3 contains 16 residues. CDR3: CASSRYSLSSYNEQFF. In DNA form, the CDR3 reads TGTGCCAGCAGCCGATACTCCCTGAGCTCCTACAATGAGCAGTTCTTC.

The chain links TRBV9 to TRBJ1-4; TRBD1 matches 8 bases. The germline CDR1 and CDR2 sequences are SGDLS and YYNGEE. CDR3 size: 14 residues. Trimming at V came to 0 bases and at J to 7 bases, leaving 2 bases not matched to a gene. The CDR3 here is CASSVEGQAEKLFF. The CDR3 region has the DNA TGTGCCAGCAGCGTAGAGGGACAGGCTGAAAAACTGTTTTTT.

This rearrangement joins TRBV4-1 to TRBJ2-3; 10 bases match TRBD1. The CDR3 contains 15 residues. The V gene end was trimmed by 3 bases and the J gene end by 6 bases; junction bases not matched to a gene: 6. CDR1 and CDR2 (germline): MGHRA, YSYEKL. CDR3 DNA sequence: TGCGCCAGCAGCCAGGTTTGGACAGGGGGTGATACGCAGTATTTT. The encoded protein is CASSQVWTGGDTQYF.

The chain employs TRBV7-3 and TRBJ2-1; possible D gene TRBD2, 5 bases. Germline assignment: CDR1 SGHTA and CDR2 FQGTGA. Trimming pared 5 bases from V and 12 bases from J, leaving 17 bases between. This CDR3 spans 13 amino acids. CDR3 residues: CASSLVGSAAQFF. CDR3 coding DNA: TGTGCCAGCAGCCTAGTGGGGAGCGCCGCGCAGTTCTTC.

The gene calls are TRBV19 and TRBJ2-2, with D maybe TRBD1 (6 bases). The V gene lost 9 bases and the J gene lost 2 bases, with 16 bases spanning the gap. Germline CDR1 reads LNHDA; CDR2 reads SQIVND (reference sequence). The CDR3 covers 15 residues. The CDR3 bases are TGTGCCAGCTCCCTGACAGGCGTCAACACCGGGGAGCTGTTTTTT. Translation: CASSLTGVNTGELFF.

The chain joins TRBV7-9 to TRBJ2-5, with 7 nucleotides matching TRBD1. Germline V CDR1 and CDR2: SEHNR, FQNEAQ (reference sequence). V shed 2 bases, J shed 4 bases, and the junction held 4 bases outside the gene matches. The CDR3 is made up of 14 amino acids. In nucleotides, the CDR3 is TGTGCCAGCAGCTTAAGTTCAGGGGGAGAGACCCAGTACTTC. Translating it yields CASSLSSGGETQYF.

The chain employs TRBV5-8 and TRBJ2-7, with D perhaps TRBD1 (5 bases). This CDR3 has 15 amino acids. V dropped 4 bases and J dropped 4 bases, with 18 bases sitting between them. Per the germline V gene, CDR1 is SGHTS and CDR2 is YDEGEE. The CDR3 DNA is TGTGCCAGCAGCCGCTTACAGGACCTCATATACGAGCAGTACTTC. This translates into CASSRLQDLIYEQYF.

V is TRBV11-3 and J is TRBJ1-6; D perhaps matches TRBD1 (6 bases). The V gene lost 5 bases and the J gene lost 9 bases, with 11 bases spanning the gap. The germline V gene encodes CDR1 SGHNT and CDR2 YENEEA. The CDR3 has 13 residues. The CDR3 region is CASSAIRGSPLHF. The CDR3 region has the DNA TGTGCCAGCAGCGCAATCAGGGGTTCACCCCTCCACTTT.

V is TRBV7-3 and J is TRBJ1-1; D is ambiguous. Trimming left V 5 bases short and J 6 bases short, with 16 bases between. CDR1 and CDR2 (germline): SGHTA, FQGTGA. This CDR3 region has 14 residues. CDR3 region: CASSPVGSGAEAFF. CDR3 nucleotides: TGTGCCAGCAGCCCCGTCGGGAGTGGAGCTGAAGCTTTCTTT.

The CDR3 is CASSLHPGTSGSISGELFF. CDR3 DNA sequence: TGTGCCAGCAGTTTACACCCCGGGACTAGCGGGAGTATCTCCGGGGAGCTGTTTTTT. The rearrangement uses TRBV28 and TRBJ2-2, with 14 bases fitting TRBD2. Trimming cost V 2 bases and J 6 bases; bases outside gene matches: 11. Germline V gives CDR1 MDHEN, CDR2 SYDVKM. This CDR3 spans 19 amino acids. The whole variable domain, remainder taken from reference TRBV28 and TRBJ2-2, is DVKVTQSSRYLVKRTGEKVFLECVQDMDHENMFWYRQDPGLGLRLIYFSYDVKMKEKGDIPEGYSVSREKKERFSLILESASTNQTSMYLCASSLHPGTSGSISGELFFGEGSRLTVL.

In its sample, this clone was seen once. The V call is TRBV7-2, the J call TRBJ2-1; perhaps TRBD1 as D (8 bases). The V gene's germline CDR1 is SGHTA and CDR2 FQGNSA. Trimming removed 1 base at V and 9 bases at J, with 13 bases between. The length of the CDR3 is 14 residues. CDR3 residues: CASSLDSGTGEQFF. The CDR3, as DNA: TGTGCCAGCAGCTTAGACAGCGGGACAGGTGAGCAGTTCTTC.

V is TRBV13 and J is TRBJ2-2, with a weak D call TRBD1 (6 bases). Between the trimmed V and J ends, which lost 1 base and 3 bases, there was a span of 12 bases. The germline V gene has CDR1 PRHDT and CDR2 FYEKMQ (reference sequence). The CDR3 is 16 amino acids. CDR3: CASSLVPGQDTGELFF. In DNA form, the CDR3 reads TGTGCCAGCAGCTTAGTTCCGGGACAAGACACCGGGGAGCTGTTTTTT.

The chain joins TRBV6-1 to TRBJ2-5; no clear D gene. The V gene's germline CDR1 is MNHNS and CDR2 SASEGT. The V end was cut by 1 base, the J end by 5 bases, with 8 bases between. This CDR3 is 13 amino acids long. The CDR3 sequence: CASSEDSVETQYF. The CDR3 coding sequence is TGTGCCAGCAGTGAAGATTCAGTGGAGACCCAGTACTTC.

This sequence joins TRBV11-2 and TRBJ2-5; D may be TRBD2 (6 bases). The CDR3 contains 14 residues. V gave up 4 bases and J gave up 0 bases, with 9 bases separating them. Germline CDR1 reads SGHAT; CDR2 reads FQNNGV. The CDR3 nucleotides are TGTGCCAGCAGCTCCCGGGACTACCAAGAGACCCAGTACTTC. Protein: CASSSRDYQETQYF.

The gene calls are TRBV19 and TRBJ2-5; the match to TRBD2 covers 9 bases. The end of the DNA is better explained by TRBJ2-7, so the J call may be wrong. Germline V lookup: CDR1 LNHDA, CDR2 SQIVND (reference sequence). The CDR3 totals 15 residues. CDR3 amino acids: CASSTILAGYNEQYF. For the CDR3, the DNA is TGTGCCAGTAGTACCATCCTAGCGGGATATAACGAGCAGTACTTC.

This sequence joins TRBV6-4 and TRBJ2-7; 11 bases match TRBD1. In germline, CDR1 is MRHNA, CDR2 SNTAGT. V was pared by 3 bases and J by 4 bases, with 8 bases of the junction left unmatched. The CDR3 runs 16 residues. The CDR3 DNA follows: TGTGCCAGCAGTGAGTGGAGGGACAGGGGGTTTTACGAGCAGTACTTC. This sequence encodes CASSEWRDRGFYEQYF.

The rearrangement joins TRBV7-8 to TRBJ2-5, with TRBD1 identical over 7 bases. CDR1 is SGHVS, CDR2 FQNEAQ, per germline. The CDR3 spans 16 residues. J gave up 5 bases and V 7 bases, and 16 bases lay outside the gene matches. CDR3 nucleotides: TGTGCCAGCACCCCCCGTCGGACAGGTCCGGCGGAGACCCAGTACTTC. Residues: CASTPRRTGPAETQYF.

For the CDR3, the DNA is TGTGCCAGCAGCTTAGGTCCGGGGGGGCTCCAAGAGACCCAGTACTTC. It specifies CASSLGPGGLQETQYF. This sequence joins TRBV7-2 and TRBJ2-5; 8 bases are a match to TRBD2. The CDR3 extends over 16 amino acids. The J segment lost 1 base and the V segment lost 1 base, leaving 5 bases of the junction unmatched. CDR1 is SGHTA, CDR2 FQGNSA, per germline.

The rearrangement links TRBV29-1 to TRBJ2-7, with 11 bases that match TRBD1. This CDR3 has 14 amino acids. Germline CDR1 reads SQVTM; CDR2 reads ANQGSEA. Unmatched junction bases numbered 7, after V lost 6 bases and J lost 3 bases. In DNA form, the CDR3 reads TGCAGCGTCGCAGGGACAGGGGGGGTCTACGAGCAGTACTTC. As protein: CSVAGTGGVYEQYF.

The rearrangement links TRBV19 to TRBJ2-5; tentative D call: TRBD2 (6 bases). Gene TRBJ2-7 matches the end of the DNA better, so the J call may be wrong. This CDR3 contains 15 residues. Per germline, CDR1 LNHDA and CDR2 SQIVND (reference sequence). The CDR3 bases are TGTGCCAGTAGCCGTGCCGGGACTTACTCCTACGAGCAGTACTTC. Its translation is CASSRAGTYSYEQYF.

The chain carries TRBV7-6 and TRBJ2-5; D uncertain. The ends were cut back, 4 bases at V and 5 bases at J, with 5 bases in the middle. CDR3 size: 11 residues. Germline-derived CDR1 and CDR2 are SGHVS and FNYEAQ. The CDR3 DNA is TGTGCCAGCAGCTCCGAGGAGACCCAGTACTTC. Its translation is CASSSEETQYF.